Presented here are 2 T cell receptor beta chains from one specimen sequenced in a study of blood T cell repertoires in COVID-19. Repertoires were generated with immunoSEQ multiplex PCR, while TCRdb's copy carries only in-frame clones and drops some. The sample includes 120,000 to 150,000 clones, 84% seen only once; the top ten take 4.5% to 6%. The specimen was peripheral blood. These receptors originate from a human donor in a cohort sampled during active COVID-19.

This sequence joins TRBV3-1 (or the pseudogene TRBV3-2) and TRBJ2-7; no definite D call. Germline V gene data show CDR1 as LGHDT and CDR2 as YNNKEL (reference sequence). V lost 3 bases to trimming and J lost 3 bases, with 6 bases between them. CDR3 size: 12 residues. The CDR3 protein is CASSQVSYEQYF. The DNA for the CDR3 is TGTGCCAGCAGCCAGGTTAGCTACGAGCAGTACTTC.

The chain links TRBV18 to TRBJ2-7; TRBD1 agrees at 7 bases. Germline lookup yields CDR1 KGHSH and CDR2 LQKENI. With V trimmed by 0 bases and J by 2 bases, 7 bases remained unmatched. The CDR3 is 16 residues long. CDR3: CASSPPRQGVTYEQYF. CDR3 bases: TGTGCCAGCTCACCACCCAGACAGGGTGTCACCTACGAGCAGTACTTC.